The 2 T cell receptor beta chains below were found in one sample sequenced in a study of patients and donors after allogeneic stem cell transplantation. TCRdb used MiXCR to reprocess the RT-PCR reads, holding one entry per CDR3 protein. The profile shows 390,000 or so distinct CDR3 sequences, approximately 16% of them singletons. The specimen was blood, either unsorted or a sorted T cell fraction (not recorded which). Receptor source: a human donor who was either an allogeneic HSCT recipient or a stem cell or donor lymphocyte infusion donor (not recorded which). It is not recorded whose cells these are; they may come from a transplant donor.

This clonotype was counted a few times. The chain carries TRBV7-2 and TRBJ2-3; 10 bases line up with TRBD2. The CDR3 runs to 15 residues. In germline, CDR1 is SGHTA, CDR2 FQGNSA. V was pared by 3 bases and J by 0 bases, with 0 bases of the junction left unmatched. DNA of the CDR3: TGTGCCAGCAGCTTTAGCGGGGGGAGCACAGATACGCAGTATTTT. It codes for CASSFSGGSTDTQYF.

This chain uses TRBV7-6 with TRBJ2-7; 7 nucleotides match TRBD2. Germline-derived CDR1 and CDR2 are SGHVS and FNYEAQ. This CDR3 contains 13 residues. V was pared by 8 bases and J by 3 bases, with 7 bases of the junction left unmatched. The CDR3 sequence is CASQLAFNYEQYF. The CDR3 DNA reads as TGTGCCAGCCAACTAGCGTTTAACTACGAGCAGTACTTC.